The sequence of this T cell receptor (beta chain) was determined in a study of T cells in lung cancer brain metastases. Findings of the study overall: Paired lesions shared few clones; most were lesion-specific (mean Morisita about 0.23).

This CDR3 is built from 14 residues. Losses at the gene ends were 5 bases for V and 8 bases for J; bases not matched to a gene: 8. The V gene's germline CDR1 is SGHTA and CDR2 FQGNSA. Genomic DNA input was about 2.24 to 5 ug, equal within pairs. Repertoires were generated with immunoSEQ multiplex PCR, while TCRdb's copy carries only in-frame clones and drops some. The profile covers approximately 1,100 clones, with 85% to 90% appearing a single time and approximately 15% taken by the ten largest. Of note for this clone: Antigen specificity is unknown.

The TCR was taken from a woman aged 45-65 years with non-small cell lung cancer that had spread to the brain. The sample comprised tumor tissue from a brain metastasis. The chain combines TRBV7-2 with TRBJ1-2; 10 bases map to TRBD1. CDR3 nucleotide sequence: TGTGCCAGCAGCCCCCGGGACAGGGGAGTCGGCTACACCTTC. Amino acid sequence: CASSPRDRGVGYTF. The whole variable domain, remainder taken from reference TRBV7-2 and TRBJ1-2, is GAGVSQSPSNKVTEKGKDVELRCDPISGHTALYWYRQSLGQGLEFLIYFQGNSAPDKSGLPSDRFSAERTGGSVSTLTIQRTQQEDSAVYLCASSPRDRGVGYTFGSGTRLTVV.